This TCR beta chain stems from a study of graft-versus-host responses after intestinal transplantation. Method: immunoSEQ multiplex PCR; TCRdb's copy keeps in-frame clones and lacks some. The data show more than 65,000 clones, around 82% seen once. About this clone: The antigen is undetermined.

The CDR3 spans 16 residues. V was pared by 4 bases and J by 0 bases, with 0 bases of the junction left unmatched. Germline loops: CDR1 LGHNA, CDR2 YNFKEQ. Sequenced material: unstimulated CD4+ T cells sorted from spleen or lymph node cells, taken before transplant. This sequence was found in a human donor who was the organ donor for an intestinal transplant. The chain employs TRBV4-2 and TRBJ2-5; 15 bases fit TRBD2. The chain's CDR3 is CASSRTSGGDQETQYF. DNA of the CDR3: TGTGCCAGCAGCCGGACTAGCGGGGGGGACCAAGAGACCCAGTACTTC.